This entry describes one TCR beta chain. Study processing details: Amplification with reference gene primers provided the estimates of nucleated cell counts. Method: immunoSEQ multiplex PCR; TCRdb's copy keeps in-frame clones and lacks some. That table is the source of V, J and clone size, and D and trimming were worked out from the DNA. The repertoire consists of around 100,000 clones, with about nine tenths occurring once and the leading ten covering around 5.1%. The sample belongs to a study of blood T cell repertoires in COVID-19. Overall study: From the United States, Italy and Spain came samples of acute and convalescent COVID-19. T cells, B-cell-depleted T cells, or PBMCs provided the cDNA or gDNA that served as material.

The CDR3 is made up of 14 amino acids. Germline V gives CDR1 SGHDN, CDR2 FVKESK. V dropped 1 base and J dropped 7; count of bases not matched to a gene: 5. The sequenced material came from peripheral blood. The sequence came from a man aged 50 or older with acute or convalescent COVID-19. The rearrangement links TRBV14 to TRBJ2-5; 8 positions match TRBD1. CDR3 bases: TGTGCCAGCAGCCAAGGGCAGGGGGCGGTGACCCAGTACTTC. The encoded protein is CASSQGQGAVTQYF.